Following are 19 T cell receptor beta chains from one sample sequenced in a study of shared clonotypes between healthy human individuals. Measured with immunoSEQ multiplex PCR; TCRdb has only the in-frame clones, and not every one. The sample has 550,000 to 850,000 clones, 55% to 75% seen once. Sequences were obtained from memory CD4+ T cells sorted from blood. Subset noted: CD45RA-negative fraction. The source of these receptors is a woman in her 30s in good health.

This rearrangement joins TRBV5-1 to TRBJ2-5; the D gene is possibly TRBD1 (6 bases). The CDR3 sequence is 16 residues long. V lost 0 bases and J lost 0, with 12 bases in between. Germline-derived CDR1 and CDR2 are SGHRS and YFSETQ. CDR3 amino acids: CASSLGAGTNQETQYF. The CDR3 DNA reads TGCGCCAGCAGCTTGGGGGCCGGGACAAACCAAGAGACCCAGTACTTC. Together with reference TRBV5-1 and TRBJ2-5, the CDR3 gives the full variable domain: KAGVTQTPRYLIKTRGQQVTLSCSPISGHRSVSWYQQTPGQGLQFLFEYFSETQRNKGNFPGRFSGRQFSNSRSEMNVSTLELGDSALYLCASSLGAGTNQETQYFGPGTRLLVL.

This clone came up a few times. J is TRBJ2-2 and V is TRBV7-9, with 11 bases matching TRBD1. Germline V gene lookup returns CDR1 SEHNR and CDR2 FQNEAQ (reference sequence). The CDR3 spans 16 residues. V lost 5 bases, J lost 0 bases, and 2 bases stayed unmatched. CDR3: CASSVGQGANTGELFF. The CDR3 nucleotides read TGTGCCAGCAGCGTGGGACAGGGGGCGAACACCGGGGAGCTGTTTTTT.

This clone came up a few times. This rearrangement joins TRBV10-1 to TRBJ2-2; D not resolved. The V and J ends lost 3 bases and 4 bases respectively, with 9 bases between them. Germline values: CDR1 WNHNN, CDR2 SYGVQD (reference sequence). The CDR3 runs 14 residues. This chain's CDR3 is CASSDGVLTGELFF. CDR3 sequence (DNA): TGCGCCAGCAGTGACGGTGTCCTCACCGGGGAGCTGTTTTTT.

V gene TRBV5-1 combines with J gene TRBJ1-5, with a possible D match to TRBD1 (6 bases). This CDR3 has 15 amino acids. Germline-derived CDR1 and CDR2 are SGHRS and YFSETQ. V lost 0 bases to trimming and J lost 4 bases, with 11 bases between them. The CDR3 DNA is TGCGCCAGCAGCTTGGAGCCAGGGGAAAATCAGCCCCAGCATTTT. Its translation is CASSLEPGENQPQHF. The full variable domain, in which reference TRBV5-1 and TRBJ1-5 provide the parts outside the CDR3, is KAGVTQTPRYLIKTRGQQVTLSCSPISGHRSVSWYQQTPGQGLQFLFEYFSETQRNKGNFPGRFSGRQFSNSRSEMNVSTLELGDSALYLCASSLEPGENQPQHFGDGTRLSIL.

Notes on this clone: Within the sample, other DNA sequences also encode this same CDR3. The chain couples TRBV30 to TRBJ1-5; maybe TRBD1 (5 bases). Germline V gene lookup returns CDR1 GTSNPN and CDR2 SVGIG (reference sequence). This CDR3 contains 13 residues. Trimming stripped 2 bases from V and 4 bases from J, with 9 bases between. Here the CDR3 DNA reads TGTGCCTGGAGTTCCGGGGGGAATCAGCCCCAGCATTTT. This encodes CAWSSGGNQPQHF.

The gene calls are TRBV5-1 and TRBJ2-7, with 7 bases aligning to TRBD1. V lost 4 bases to trimming and J lost 6 bases; unmatched junction nucleotides: 10. Germline CDR1 and CDR2: SGHRS and YFSETQ. CDR3 length: 14 amino acids. The CDR3 protein is CASSTTRQGSEQYF. CDR3 nucleotides: TGCGCCAGCAGCACCACTAGACAGGGCTCCGAGCAGTACTTC.

The J gene is TRBJ2-1, the V gene TRBV11-1, with 11 bases lining up with TRBD1. Germline CDR1 SGHAT, CDR2 FQDESV (reference sequence). The CDR3 sequence is 17 residues long. Trimming at V came to 1 base and at J to 3 bases, leaving 5 bases not matched to a gene. CDR3 in amino acids: CASSLDGGTGGYNEQFF. In nucleotides, the CDR3 is TGTGCCAGCAGCTTAGACGGAGGGACAGGGGGCTACAATGAGCAGTTCTTC.

This clone was found a few times. The gene calls are TRBV9 and TRBJ1-1, with 9 bases matching TRBD1. This CDR3 is built from 13 residues. The V gene end was trimmed by 6 bases and the J gene end by 11 bases; junction bases not matched to a gene: 11. Germline-derived CDR1 and CDR2 are SGDLS and YYNGEE. The CDR3 DNA follows: TGTGCCAGCAACAAACAGGGGGCGACCCCCGCTTTCTTT. Its translation: CASNKQGATPAFF.

A single count supports this clone. The CDR3 loop is CASSYSSLGETQYF. The CDR3 nucleotides read TGTGCCAGCAGTTACTCGAGTCTAGGAGAGACCCAGTACTTC. The V gene is TRBV6-5, the J gene TRBJ2-5; no firm D call. V lost 0 bases and J lost 4, with 9 bases in between. The CDR3 length is 14 residues. The germline V gene encodes CDR1 MNHEY and CDR2 SVGAGI.

V and J are TRBV9 and TRBJ1-1; unclear D gene. Germline CDR1 and CDR2: SGDLS and YYNGEE. V was shortened by 0 bases and J by 3 bases, with 9 bases between the two germline ends. The CDR3 consists of 14 residues. Here the CDR3 DNA reads TGTGCCAGCAGCGTAGGGTTAGATTACACTGAAGCTTTCTTT. It is translated as CASSVGLDYTEAFF.

Details on this clone: Given a much more abundant clone one base away, this may be a read error. The V and J genes are TRBV5-4 and TRBJ2-6; D gene ambiguous. CDR1 and CDR2 from the germline V gene are SGHNT and YYREEE (reference sequence). V lost 0 bases to trimming and J lost 0 bases, with 4 bases between them. This CDR3 is 15 amino acids long. CDR3 in amino acids: CASSLEGSGANVLTF. In nucleotides, the CDR3 is TGTGCCAGCAGCTTGGAGGGCTCTGGGGCCAACGTCCTGACTTTC.

This chain links TRBV10-2 with TRBJ2-1; 15 nucleotides align to TRBD2. Germline V gene data show CDR1 as WSHSY and CDR2 as SAAADI. The CDR3 covers 15 residues. V shed 7 bases and J 10 bases; nucleotides not matched to a gene: 8. CDR3 DNA sequence: TGCGCCAGCACTGGACTAGCGGGAGGGCCTGGGGAGCAGTTCTTC. Its protein is CASTGLAGGPGEQFF.

The chain couples TRBV15 to TRBJ2-7; D not resolved. CDR1 and CDR2 from the germline V gene are LNHNV and YYDKDF (reference sequence). Between the trimmed V and J ends, which lost 8 bases and 1 base, there was a span of 18 bases. This CDR3 is 15 amino acids long. CDR3 coding DNA: TGTGCCACCGACAACCCCGGACGGAGATCCTACGAGCAGTACTTC. Its translation is CATDNPGRRSYEQYF.

The chain has TRBV14 and TRBJ1-1, with 7 bases identical to TRBD1. CDR1 is SGHDN, CDR2 FVKESK, per germline. With 1 base clipped from V and 3 bases from J, the junction kept 5 bases outside the gene matches. The CDR3 sequence is 15 residues long. CDR3 sequence reads: CASSQVRDSYTEAFF. The DNA for the CDR3 is TGTGCCAGCAGCCAAGTAAGGGACAGCTACACTGAAGCTTTCTTT.

The chain is built from TRBV28 and TRBJ2-7; D perhaps matches TRBD2 (6 bases). V gave up 5 bases and J gave up 2 bases, with 13 bases separating them. The CDR3 loop spans 14 amino acids. CDR1 is MDHEN, CDR2 SYDVKM, per germline. The CDR3 sequence is CASSPGTETYEQYF. The DNA of the CDR3 is TGTGCCAGCAGTCCCGGGACTGAAACCTACGAGCAGTACTTC.

The rearrangement joins TRBV6-1 to TRBJ2-7; D is uncertain. V was clipped by 2 bases and J by 7 bases, with 9 bases between them. This CDR3 region has 12 residues. Per germline, CDR1 MNHNS and CDR2 SASEGT. The CDR3 DNA reads TGTGCCAGCAGTGAACTCAGTTTGGAGCAGTACTTC. Translating it yields CASSELSLEQYF.

This clone was detected only once. The gene calls are TRBV6-1 and TRBJ2-5, with D perhaps TRBD2 (5 bases). CDR3 size: 13 residues. Germline V CDR1 and CDR2: MNHNS, SASEGT. V was cut by 7 bases and J by 5 bases, with 14 bases left in between. The CDR3, as DNA: TGTGCCAGCACCCGGGATAACGGGGAGACCCAGTACTTC. Protein product: CASTRDNGETQYF.

The chain couples TRBV4-2 to TRBJ2-7; 7 nucleotides align to TRBD1. Germline CDR1 reads LGHNA; CDR2 reads YNFKEQ. With V trimmed by 0 bases and J by 0 bases, 2 bases remained unmatched. The CDR3 sequence is 15 residues long. CDR3 loop: CASSQDPGGSYEQYF. Here the CDR3 DNA reads TGTGCCAGCAGCCAAGACCCAGGGGGCTCCTACGAGCAGTACTTC.

The chain recombines TRBV28 with TRBJ2-3, with TRBD2 identical over 10 bases. CDR3 size: 17 residues. The junction had 6 bases not matched to a gene; V was cut back by 0 bases and J by 3 bases. The germline gives CDR1 MDHEN, CDR2 SYDVKM. CDR3 DNA: TGTGCCAGCAGTTTATGGCCTAGCGGGAGTGGTACAGATACGCAGTATTTT. Amino acid sequence: CASSLWPSGSGTDTQYF.